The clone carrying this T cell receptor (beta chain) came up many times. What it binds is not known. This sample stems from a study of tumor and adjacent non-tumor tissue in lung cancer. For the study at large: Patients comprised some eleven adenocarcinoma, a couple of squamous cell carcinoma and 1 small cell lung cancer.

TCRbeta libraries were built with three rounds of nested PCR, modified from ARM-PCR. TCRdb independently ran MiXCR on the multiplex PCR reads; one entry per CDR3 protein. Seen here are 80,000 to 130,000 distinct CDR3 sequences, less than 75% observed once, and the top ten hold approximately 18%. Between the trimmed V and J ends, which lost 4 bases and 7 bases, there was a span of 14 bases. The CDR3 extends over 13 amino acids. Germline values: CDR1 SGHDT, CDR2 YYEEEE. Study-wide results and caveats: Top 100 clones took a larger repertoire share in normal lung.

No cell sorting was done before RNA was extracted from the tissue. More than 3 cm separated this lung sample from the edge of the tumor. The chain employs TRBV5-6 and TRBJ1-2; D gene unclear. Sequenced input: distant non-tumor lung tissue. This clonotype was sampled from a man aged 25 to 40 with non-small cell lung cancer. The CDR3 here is CASSLDTAFGYTF. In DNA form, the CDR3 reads TGTGCCAGCAGCCTAGATACAGCGTTTGGCTACACCTTC.